What follows is one TCR beta chain and its context. The antigen it binds to is not known. Base quality data are lacking; no much larger clone is found one base away. The data derive from a study of cytotoxic CD8 clonotypes in ibrutinib-treated CLL (dated by TCRdb to about 2021). Notes on the research overall: The cohort included approximately 15 treatment-naive and ten to eleven relapsed/refractory patients; roughly 17 were IGHV unmutated. Partial responses were observed in approximately 24 patients and complete responses in 2; after a median follow-up of 68 months, remission was maintained in approximately 14 patients and progression was observed in approximately 12. Response samples were taken after a median of around 13 months on treatment, ranging from about 6 to 36 months. Samples averaged roughly 280,000 productive templates and tens of thousands of productive rearrangements. Of the approximately 86 people in the trial, around 26 had longitudinal samples available. Cryopreserved peripheral blood mononuclear cells were obtained before treatment, at response, and at either sustained remission or disease progression. Every sample from remission and from progressive disease was obtained while the patients were still on ibrutinib.

On a MiSeq, deep resolution sequencing aimed for a depth between 1 in 1 million and 1 in 200,000 T cells, with each clonotype covered approximately 9.2x on average. TCR beta libraries were generated with the immunoSEQ hsTCRB Kit. Concerning the study's data processing: Data were analyzed with ImmunoSEQ Data Assistant and ImmunoSEQ Analyzer, with V, D and J genes assigned per IMGT definitions. Clonality, which ranges from 0 to 1, was calculated as one minus the normalized Shannon entropy of productive rearrangement frequencies. Public clonotype analysis was restricted to overrepresented clonotypes comprising at least 0.05% of each patient's repertoire. Approximately 14 age-matched healthy donor repertoires from immuneACCESS were used as controls for clonality. What TCRdb holds here is the immuneACCESS table cut down to in-frame rearrangements. Part of the clones is not present; checked against another copy, under half of the missing clones reflect an unresolved V gene, and the others are unexplained. Clone size and the V and J calls come from that table; the DNA yielded D and trimming. This sample lists about 150,000 clones; 60% to 85% were detected once. About 5% of the sample lies in the top ten.

The study at large found these results: Clonality increased at ibrutinib response, stayed stable in sustained remission, and fell back toward baseline at progression. At baseline, clonality was higher than in age-matched healthy donors and showed a strong correlation with circulating CD8+ T-cell counts. Public clonotypes were found to be uncommon and were observed to contract or remain stable during treatment; the increase in clonality was shown to reflect expansion of private clonotypes at ibrutinib response. Sustained-remission and progressing patients did not have matched sampling times, and lymph node repertoires were not examined.

A distance of 13 bases separates the germline ends of V and J, which lose 0 bases and 4 bases respectively. Reading from cysteine to phenylalanine, the CDR3 counts 15 amino acids. Left in the record is the CDR3 DNA by itself, 45 bases read in frame from the first base. Per the germline V gene (reference sequence), MNHNY is the CDR1 and SVGAGI is the CDR2. Taken with the paper, the label for time point translates to: 20 to 25 months on ibrutinib. For TCR beta library preparation, about 2.1 micrograms of genomic DNA were extracted from the cryopreserved PBMCs. Longitudinal blood samples from CLL patients on ibrutinib monotherapy were analyzed using high-throughput TCR beta sequencing. The patients were enrolled in a single-center, open-label phase 2 trial of ibrutinib monotherapy.

The source is a human donor with chronic lymphocytic leukemia. This sequence uses TRBV6-6 and TRBJ2-7, with a tentative D gene TRBD1 over 5 matching bases. This specimen was PBMCs, taken after 24 months of ibrutinib treatment. The bases are TGTGCCAGCAGTTACTCGTCAGGGTTGGGTTACGAGCAGTACTTC. Translated, it reads CASSYSSGLGYEQYF.